Each of the 13 T cell receptor beta chains below was sequenced from the same sample in a study of blood T cell repertoires in COVID-19. TCRdb's table, derived via immunoSEQ multiplex PCR, lists solely in-frame clones and lacks some. Of 200,000 to 250,000 clones listed, 80% to 85% are singletons. Material: peripheral blood. The receptor set was obtained from a woman older than 75 with active or convalescent COVID-19.

The V gene is TRBV12-2, the J gene TRBJ2-1; the listed D gene, TRBD2, was not tested against the DNA. TRBV12-2 has pseudogene status. The CDR3 contains 17 residues. The CDR3 protein is CASRSHLTRGSYNEQFF. Here the CDR3 DNA reads TGTGCAAGTCGCTCCCATCTTACTCGTGGCTCCTACAATGAGCAGTTCTTC.

This chain uses TRBV7-2 with TRBJ1-5; 8 bases match TRBD1. V trimming: 4 bases; J trimming: 7 bases; junction bases outside the gene matches: 6. The length of the CDR3 is 14 residues. Germline CDR1 is SGHTA and CDR2 is FQGNSA. The CDR3 sequence is CASSSNRGVQPQHF. DNA for the CDR3: TGTGCCAGCAGCTCCAACAGGGGGGTACAGCCCCAGCATTTT.

This sequence joins TRBV19 and TRBJ1-5, with D possibly TRBD1 on 6 matching bases. With 8 bases removed from V and 2 bases from J, the gap between germline ends came to 19 bases. Germline CDR1 and CDR2: LNHDA and SQIVND (reference sequence). The CDR3 runs to 16 residues. The CDR3 coding sequence is TGTGCCAGTCAACCCGGAGGCCAGGGGCGCAATCAGCCCCAGCATTTT. Encoded protein: CASQPGGQGRNQPQHF.

The V gene is TRBV10-3, the J gene TRBJ1-2; 7 nucleotides agree with TRBD1. The germline CDR1 and CDR2 sequences are ENHRY and SYGVKD. V gave up 7 bases and J gave up 2 bases; unmatched junction bases: 10. The CDR3 totals 15 residues. In DNA, the CDR3 is TGTGCCATCAAATACGGGACAGTCGAAAACTATGGCTACACCTTC. Protein sequence: CAIKYGTVENYGYTF.

This clone was observed once. The chain is built from TRBV5-1 and TRBJ2-7, with D maybe TRBD2 (6 bases). The CDR3 extends over 13 amino acids. Looked up from germline, CDR1 is SGHRS and CDR2 is YFSETQ. V was pared by 4 bases and J by 3 bases, with 11 bases between. The CDR3: CASSTGGIYEQYF. Here the CDR3 DNA reads TGCGCCAGCAGCACCGGGGGAATCTACGAGCAGTACTTC.

V usage is TRBV7-3 and J usage is TRBJ2-3; 7 bases fit TRBD2. V lost 4 bases and J lost 3; bases outside the gene matches: 1. This CDR3 comprises 13 residues. Germline V gene sequence: CDR1 SGHTA, CDR2 FQGTGA. CDR3 DNA: TGTGCCAGCAGCTCTAGCGGAACAGATACGCAGTATTTT. Its protein product is CASSSSGTDTQYF.

The V call is TRBV5-1, the J call TRBJ1-2; D is possibly TRBD1 (5 bases). V lost 0 bases and J 4 bases, leaving 13 bases between the germline ends. Germline-derived CDR1 and CDR2 are SGHRS and YFSETQ. This CDR3 contains 15 residues. The CDR3 DNA follows: TGCGCCAGCAGCTTGGGCCAGGGATTTGCCTATGGCTACACCTTC. Encoded protein: CASSLGQGFAYGYTF.

CDR3: CASSGGGSETQYF. CDR3 sequence (DNA): TGCGCCAGCAGCGGGGGGGGCTCGGAGACCCAGTACTTC. V usage is TRBV5-1 and J usage is TRBJ2-5, with D possibly TRBD2 on 7 matching bases. V was pared by 4 bases and J by 5 bases, with 12 bases between. The CDR3 sequence is 13 residues long. Per germline, CDR1 SGHRS and CDR2 YFSETQ.

This clone occurred a few times. This chain connects TRBV5-1 to TRBJ1-6; tentative D call: TRBD1 (6 bases). Germline lookup yields CDR1 SGHRS and CDR2 YFSETQ. The length of the CDR3 is 14 residues. V was pared by 0 bases and J by 8 bases, with 9 bases between. As DNA, the CDR3 is TGCGCCAGCAGCTTGGACAGGGATGATTCACCCCTCCACTTT. This codes for CASSLDRDDSPLHF.

This chain links TRBV10-3 with TRBJ2-3, with 10 bases aligning to TRBD2. V shed 0 bases, J shed 4 bases, and the junction held 13 bases outside the gene matches. The CDR3 loop spans 19 amino acids. Germline CDR1 and CDR2: ENHRY and SYGVKD. CDR3 amino acids: CAISESGLFERGGADTQYF. DNA for the CDR3: TGTGCCATCAGTGAGTCGGGCCTTTTCGAGCGGGGGGGAGCAGATACGCAGTATTTT.

V is TRBV7-6 and J is TRBJ1-4; D is uncertain. The CDR3 is 15 amino acids. Germline-derived CDR1 and CDR2 are SGHVS and FNYEAQ. Trimming stripped 5 bases from V and 2 bases from J, with 12 bases between. The CDR3 DNA reads as TGTGCCAGCAGCCCGGGCCCGGGGACTAATGAAAAACTGTTTTTT. The encoded protein is CASSPGPGTNEKLFF.

CDR3 sequence: CASSRGQETQYF. In DNA form, the CDR3 reads TGTGCCAGCAGCCGGGGCCAAGAGACCCAGTACTTC. The V and J genes are TRBV7-9 and TRBJ2-5, with D possibly matching TRBD2 (5 bases). The CDR3 runs 12 residues. V was clipped by 5 bases and J by 1 base, with 5 bases between them. Germline V gives CDR1 SEHNR, CDR2 FQNEAQ (reference sequence).

The chain carries TRBV4-3 and TRBJ2-3, with a possible D match to TRBD2 (6 bases). CDR1 is LGHNA, CDR2 YSLEER, per germline. CDR3 length: 17 residues. V was clipped by 0 bases and J by 6 bases, with 19 bases between them. For the CDR3, the DNA is TGCGCCAGCAGCCAAGATCTGTCTAGCGAGTTTGGGGATACGCAGTATTTT. It is translated as CASSQDLSSEFGDTQYF.